What follows is one T cell receptor (beta chain) and its context. The antigen is undetermined. At one end the junction does not follow the germline gene, possibly because of a read error. With autoimmune disease history or systemic immunosuppression, patients were excluded. Clones were sequenced by immunoSEQ multiplex PCR, and TCRdb holds only the in-frame ones, with some missing. The data show 65,000 to 80,000 clones, around 82% seen once. This specimen belongs to a study of OX40 agonist ivuxolimab in advanced cancers. Study findings and constraints: Circulating CD4+ and CD8+ T cells showed clonal expansion by week 6 at 0.1 to 3.0 mg/kg. Not determined was the antigen specificity of the expanded peripheral T cells.

The input for sequencing was CD4+ or CD8+ T cells sorted from blood, taken in a trial of the OX40 agonist ivuxolimab. This sequence was found in an adult with an advanced solid tumor such as melanoma, head and neck, liver or kidney cancer.

CDR3 DNA: TGTGCCAGCAGCCGGGACAGGGTCACTGTAGACTTC. It is translated as CASSRDRVTVDF. V usage is TRBV7-2 and J usage is TRBJ2-5; TRBD1 agrees at 9 bases. This CDR3 is built from 12 residues. Germline-derived CDR1 and CDR2 are SGHTA and FQGNSA.